The 2 T cell receptor beta chains reported below all come from one sample, sequenced in a study of T cell clonality in common variable immunodeficiency (dated by TCRdb to between 2015 and 2017). The method was the immunoSEQ multiplex PCR assay. The immuneACCESS repertoire file appears here via TCRdb, limited to in-frame rearrangements. These files lack a portion of the clones; in checked studies, under half of the deficit traces to unresolved V genes, and the cause of the others is not known. This sample includes roughly 40,000 clones, and none of them was observed just once. Approximately 3% of the sample rests with the top ten. Sequenced material: peripheral blood mononuclear cells. The receptors were sampled from a person between 18 and 69 years old in good health.

In its sample, this clone was seen many times. The CDR3 bases that were read are TGTGCCAGCAGCCCCCTTTGGACAGGGCCCTACTACGAG. Translated: CASSPLWTGPYYE. The whole CDR3 is CASSPLWTGPYYEQYF. V gene TRBV7-8 combines with J gene TRBJ2-7; 8 bases align to TRBD1. Read sequence stops 3 residues before the CDR3 end, and the germline J gene provides the missing end. The CDR3 totals 16 residues. V was pared by 5 bases and J by 3 bases, with 12 bases of the junction left unmatched. The germline CDR1 and CDR2 sequences are SGHVS and FQNEAQ.

This clone was counted many times. With the read ending 3 residues before the CDR3 end, the germline J gene is used to fill in that end. The chain is built from TRBV24-1 and TRBJ2-7; the D gene is possibly TRBD1 (6 bases). Germline values: CDR1 KGHDR, CDR2 SFDVKD. This CDR3 has 13 residues. V gave up 7 bases and J gave up 2 bases, with 11 bases separating them. CDR3 sequence: CATSAGDTYEQYF. The DNA read from the CDR3 is TGTGCCACCAGCGCCGGGGACACCTACGAG.